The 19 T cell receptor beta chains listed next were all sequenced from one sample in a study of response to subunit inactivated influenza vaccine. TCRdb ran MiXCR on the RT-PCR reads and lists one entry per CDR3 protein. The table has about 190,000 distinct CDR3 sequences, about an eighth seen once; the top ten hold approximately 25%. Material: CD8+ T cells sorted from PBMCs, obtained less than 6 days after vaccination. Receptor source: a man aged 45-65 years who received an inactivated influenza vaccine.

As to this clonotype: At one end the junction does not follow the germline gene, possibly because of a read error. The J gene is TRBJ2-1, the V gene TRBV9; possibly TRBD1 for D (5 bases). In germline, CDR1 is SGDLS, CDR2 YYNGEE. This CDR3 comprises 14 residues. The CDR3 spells CASSVETGYNKQFF. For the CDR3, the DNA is TGTGCCAGCAGCGTAGAAACAGGCTACAATAAGCAGTTCTTC.

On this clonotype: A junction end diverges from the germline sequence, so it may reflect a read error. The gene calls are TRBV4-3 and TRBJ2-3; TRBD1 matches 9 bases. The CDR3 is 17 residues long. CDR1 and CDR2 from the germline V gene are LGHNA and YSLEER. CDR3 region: CACSQAPTGGLADTQYF. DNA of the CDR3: TGCGCCTGCAGCCAGGCTCCAACAGGGGGCTTGGCAGATACGCAGTATTTT.

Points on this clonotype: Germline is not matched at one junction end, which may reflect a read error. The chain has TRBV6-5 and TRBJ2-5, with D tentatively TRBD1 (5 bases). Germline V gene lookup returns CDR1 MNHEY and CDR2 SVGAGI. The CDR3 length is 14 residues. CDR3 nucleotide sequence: TGTGTCAGCAGTTACTTCGACCAGGGAGAGACCCAGTACTTC. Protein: CVSSYFDQGETQYF.

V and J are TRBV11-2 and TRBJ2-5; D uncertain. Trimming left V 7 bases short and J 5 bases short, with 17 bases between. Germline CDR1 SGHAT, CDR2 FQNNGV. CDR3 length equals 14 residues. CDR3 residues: CASTGTLSGETQYF. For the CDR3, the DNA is TGTGCCAGCACCGGTACCTTGAGTGGCGAGACCCAGTACTTC.

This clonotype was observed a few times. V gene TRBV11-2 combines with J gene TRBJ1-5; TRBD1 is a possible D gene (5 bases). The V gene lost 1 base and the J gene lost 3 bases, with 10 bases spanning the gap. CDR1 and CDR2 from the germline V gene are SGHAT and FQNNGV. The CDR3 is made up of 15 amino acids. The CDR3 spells CASSLGDVTNQPQHF. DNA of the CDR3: TGTGCCAGCAGCTTAGGGGACGTTACCAATCAGCCCCAGCATTTT.

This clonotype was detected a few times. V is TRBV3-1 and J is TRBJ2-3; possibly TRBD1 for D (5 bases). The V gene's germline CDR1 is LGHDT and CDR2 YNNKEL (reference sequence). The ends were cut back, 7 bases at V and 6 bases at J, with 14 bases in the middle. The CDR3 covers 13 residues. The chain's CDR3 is CASNADSGDTQYF. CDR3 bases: TGTGCCAGCAACGCCGACAGTGGGGATACGCAGTATTTT.

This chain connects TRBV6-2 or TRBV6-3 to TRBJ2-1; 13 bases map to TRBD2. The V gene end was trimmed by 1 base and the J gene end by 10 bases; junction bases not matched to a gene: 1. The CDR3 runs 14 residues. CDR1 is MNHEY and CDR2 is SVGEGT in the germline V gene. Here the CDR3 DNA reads TGTGCCAGCAGTTACTGGGGACTAGCGGGAGAGCAGTTCTTC. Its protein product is CASSYWGLAGEQFF.

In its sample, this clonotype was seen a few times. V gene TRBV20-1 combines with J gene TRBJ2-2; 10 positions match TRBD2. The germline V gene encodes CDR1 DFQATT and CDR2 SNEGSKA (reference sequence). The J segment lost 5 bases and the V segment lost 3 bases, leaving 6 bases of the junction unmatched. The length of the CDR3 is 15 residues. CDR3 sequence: CSARPSGSSTGELFF. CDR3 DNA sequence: TGCAGTGCTAGGCCTAGCGGGAGCTCTACCGGGGAGCTGTTTTTT.

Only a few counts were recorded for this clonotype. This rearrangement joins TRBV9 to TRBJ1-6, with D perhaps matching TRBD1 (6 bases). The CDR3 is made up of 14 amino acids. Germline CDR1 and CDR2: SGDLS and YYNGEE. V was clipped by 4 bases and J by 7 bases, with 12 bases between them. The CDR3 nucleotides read TGTGCCAGCAGCCTCCAGGGGTGGAATTCACCCCTCCACTTT. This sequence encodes CASSLQGWNSPLHF. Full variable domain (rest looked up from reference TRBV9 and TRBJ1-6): DSGVTQTPKHLITATGQRVTLRCSPRSGDLSVYWYQQSLDQGLQFLIQYYNGEERAKGNILERFSAQQFPDLHSELNLSSLELGDSALYFCASSLQGWNSPLHFGNGTRLTVT.

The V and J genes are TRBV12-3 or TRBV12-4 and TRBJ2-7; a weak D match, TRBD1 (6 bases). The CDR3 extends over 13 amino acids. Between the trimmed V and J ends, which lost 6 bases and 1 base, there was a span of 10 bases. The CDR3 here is CASSMTGSYEQYF. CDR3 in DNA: TGTGCCAGCAGCATGACAGGATCCTACGAGCAGTACTTC.

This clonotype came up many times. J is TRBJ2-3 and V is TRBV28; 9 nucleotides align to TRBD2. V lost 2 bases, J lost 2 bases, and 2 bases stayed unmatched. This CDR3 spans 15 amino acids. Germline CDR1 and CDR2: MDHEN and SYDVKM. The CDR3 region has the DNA TGTGCCAGCAGTTTAGCTAGCGGGGCCACAGATACGCAGTATTTT. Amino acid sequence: CASSLASGATDTQYF.

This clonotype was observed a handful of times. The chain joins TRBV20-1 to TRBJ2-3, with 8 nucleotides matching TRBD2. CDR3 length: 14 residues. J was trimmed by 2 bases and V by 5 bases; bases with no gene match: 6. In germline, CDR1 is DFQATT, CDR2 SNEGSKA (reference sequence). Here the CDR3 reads CSAGTSGHTDTQYF. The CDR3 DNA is TGCAGTGCTGGAACTAGCGGACACACAGATACGCAGTATTTT.

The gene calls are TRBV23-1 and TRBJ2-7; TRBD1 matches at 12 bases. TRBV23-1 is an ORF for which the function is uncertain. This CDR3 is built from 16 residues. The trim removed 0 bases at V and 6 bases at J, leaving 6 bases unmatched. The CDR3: CASSQSRGTGGGEQYF. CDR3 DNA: TGCGCCAGCAGTCAATCCCGTGGGACAGGGGGCGGCGAGCAGTACTTC.

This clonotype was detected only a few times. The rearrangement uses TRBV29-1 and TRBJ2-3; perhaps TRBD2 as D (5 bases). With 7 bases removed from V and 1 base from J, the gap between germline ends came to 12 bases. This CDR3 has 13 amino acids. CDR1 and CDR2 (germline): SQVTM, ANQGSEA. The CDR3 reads CSAAVSRTDTQYF. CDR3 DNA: TGCAGCGCAGCGGTATCGCGCACAGATACGCAGTATTTT.

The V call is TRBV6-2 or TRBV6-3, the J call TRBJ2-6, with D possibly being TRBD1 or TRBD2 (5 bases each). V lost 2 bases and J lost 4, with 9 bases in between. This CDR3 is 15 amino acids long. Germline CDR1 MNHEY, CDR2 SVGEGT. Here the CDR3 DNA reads TGTGCCAGCAGTTACGTGGGGGTCGGGGCCAACGTCCTGACTTTC. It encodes CASSYVGVGANVLTF.

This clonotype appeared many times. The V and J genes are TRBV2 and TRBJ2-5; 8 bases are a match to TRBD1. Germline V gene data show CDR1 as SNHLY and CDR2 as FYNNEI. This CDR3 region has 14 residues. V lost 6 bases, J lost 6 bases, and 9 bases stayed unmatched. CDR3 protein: CASRIDRGGKTQYF. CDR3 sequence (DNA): TGTGCCAGCAGAATAGACAGGGGTGGGAAGACCCAGTACTTC.

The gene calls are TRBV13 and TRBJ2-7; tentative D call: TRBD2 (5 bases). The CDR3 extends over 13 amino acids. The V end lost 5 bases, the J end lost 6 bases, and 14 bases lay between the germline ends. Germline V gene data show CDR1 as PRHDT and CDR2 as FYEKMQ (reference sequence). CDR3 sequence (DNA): TGTGCCAGCAGCGCGGGCTTTCCCAGCGAGCAGTACTTC. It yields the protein CASSAGFPSEQYF.

The CDR3 bases are TGTGCCAGCAGCTTTCCGGGGGGGCCCCGCACCGGGGAGCTGTTTTTT. Translated, it gives CASSFPGGPRTGELFF. The chain carries TRBV7-9 and TRBJ2-2; 8 bases map to TRBD2. This CDR3 has 16 residues. With 3 bases clipped from V and 4 bases from J, the junction kept 7 bases outside the gene matches. Per the germline V gene, CDR1 is SEHNR and CDR2 is FQNEAQ (reference sequence).

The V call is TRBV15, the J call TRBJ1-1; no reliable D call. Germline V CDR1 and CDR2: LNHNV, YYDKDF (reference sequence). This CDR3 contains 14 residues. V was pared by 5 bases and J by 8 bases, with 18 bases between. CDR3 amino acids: CATSARMGKREAFF. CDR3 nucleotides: TGTGCCACCAGCGCCCGAATGGGGAAACGGGAAGCTTTCTTT.